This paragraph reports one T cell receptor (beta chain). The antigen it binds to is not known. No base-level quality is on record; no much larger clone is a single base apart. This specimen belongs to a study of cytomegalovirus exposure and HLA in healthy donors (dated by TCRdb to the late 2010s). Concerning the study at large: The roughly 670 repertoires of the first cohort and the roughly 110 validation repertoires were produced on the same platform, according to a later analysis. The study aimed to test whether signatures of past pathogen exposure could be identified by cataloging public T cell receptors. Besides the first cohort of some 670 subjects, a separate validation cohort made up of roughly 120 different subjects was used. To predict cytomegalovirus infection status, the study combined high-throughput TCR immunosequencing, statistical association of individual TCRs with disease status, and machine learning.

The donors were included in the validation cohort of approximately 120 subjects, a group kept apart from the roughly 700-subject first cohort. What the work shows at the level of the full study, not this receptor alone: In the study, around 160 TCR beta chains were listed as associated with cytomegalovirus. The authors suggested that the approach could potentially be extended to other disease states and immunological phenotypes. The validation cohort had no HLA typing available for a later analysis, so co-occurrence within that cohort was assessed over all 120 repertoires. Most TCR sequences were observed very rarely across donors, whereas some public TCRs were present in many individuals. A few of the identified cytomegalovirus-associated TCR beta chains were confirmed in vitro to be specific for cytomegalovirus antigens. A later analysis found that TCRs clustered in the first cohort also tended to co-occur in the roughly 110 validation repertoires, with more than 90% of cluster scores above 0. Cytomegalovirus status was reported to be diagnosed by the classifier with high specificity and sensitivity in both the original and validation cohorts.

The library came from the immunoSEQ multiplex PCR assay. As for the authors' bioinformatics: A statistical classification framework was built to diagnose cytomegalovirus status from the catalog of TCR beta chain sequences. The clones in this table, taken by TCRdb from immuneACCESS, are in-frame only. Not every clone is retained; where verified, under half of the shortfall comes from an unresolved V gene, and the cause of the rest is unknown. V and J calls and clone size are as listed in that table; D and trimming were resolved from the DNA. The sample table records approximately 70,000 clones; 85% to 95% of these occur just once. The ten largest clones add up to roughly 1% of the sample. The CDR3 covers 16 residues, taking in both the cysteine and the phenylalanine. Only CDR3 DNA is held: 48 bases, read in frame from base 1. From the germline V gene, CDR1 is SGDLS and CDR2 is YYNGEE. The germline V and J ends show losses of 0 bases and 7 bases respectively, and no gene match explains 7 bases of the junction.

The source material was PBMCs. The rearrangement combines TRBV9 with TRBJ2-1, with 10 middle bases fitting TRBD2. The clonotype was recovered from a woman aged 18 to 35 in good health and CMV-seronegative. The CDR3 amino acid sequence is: CASSVAWLAGENEQFF. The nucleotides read TGTGCCAGCAGCGTAGCCTGGCTAGCGGGGGAAAATGAGCAGTTCTTC.